Below are 9 T cell receptor beta chains sequenced from a single sample in a study of graft-versus-host responses after intestinal transplantation. Lymphocytes from graft epithelium and lamina propria were isolated. TCRdb's copy holds only in-frame clones and misses some; the assay was immunoSEQ multiplex PCR. The data hold 3,500 to 4,500 clones, with roughly three quarters observed a single time. The source material was ileum tissue, sampled 330 to 350 days after intestinal transplantation. The receptors were gathered from a human patient who received an intestinal transplant, so some T cells may come from the graft donor.

This sequence joins TRBV9 and TRBJ2-1, with 7 nucleotides matching TRBD2. V gave up 0 bases and J gave up 2 bases; unmatched junction bases: 2. The germline CDR1 and CDR2 sequences are SGDLS and YYNGEE. The CDR3 extends over 15 amino acids. CDR3 sequence (DNA): TGTGCCAGCAGCGTAGCGGGAGGCACCTACAATGAGCAGTTCTTC. It codes for CASSVAGGTYNEQFF.

The chain combines TRBV7-9 with TRBJ1-4; D ambiguous. CDR1 is SEHNR and CDR2 is FQNEAQ in the germline V gene (reference sequence). The length of the CDR3 is 14 residues. Trimming took off 3 bases at V and 8 bases at J, with 13 bases between the two ends. The CDR3 is CASSLSWEEEKLFF. CDR3 nucleotides: TGTGCCAGCAGCTTGTCATGGGAGGAGGAAAAACTGTTTTTT.

The rearrangement uses TRBV4-1 and TRBJ2-3; D is perhaps TRBD1 (5 bases). This CDR3 is 15 amino acids long. CDR1 and CDR2 from the germline V gene are MGHRA and YSYEKL. The V end lost 2 bases, the J end lost 2 bases, and 11 bases lay between the germline ends. CDR3 DNA sequence: TGCGCCAGCAGCCAACAGGTGGGGCTCACAGATACGCAGTATTTT. This encodes CASSQQVGLTDTQYF.

V usage is TRBV18 and J usage is TRBJ2-5; a weak D match, TRBD1 (5 bases). This CDR3 has 13 amino acids. The V gene lost 6 bases and the J gene lost 4 bases, with 12 bases spanning the gap. Germline V gene sequence: CDR1 KGHSH, CDR2 LQKENI. This CDR3 reads CASSEGVGETQYF. CDR3 bases: TGTGCCAGCTCTGAAGGGGTCGGAGAGACCCAGTACTTC.

V gene TRBV27 combines with J gene TRBJ2-2, with TRBD2 as a possible D gene (6 bases). This CDR3 is built from 13 residues. Per germline, CDR1 MNHEY and CDR2 SMNVEV (reference sequence). V was cut by 1 base and J by 6 bases, with 6 bases left in between. DNA for the CDR3: TGTGCCAGCAGTTTATGGGGGGCCGGGGAGCTGTTTTTT. It codes for CASSLWGAGELFF.

The chain couples TRBV6-1 to TRBJ2-7; possible D gene TRBD1, 6 bases. Germline V gene lookup returns CDR1 MNHNS and CDR2 SASEGT. The CDR3 sequence is 15 residues long. V lost 5 bases and J lost 2, with 16 bases in between. CDR3: CASSTIDRSTYEQYF. The CDR3 DNA reads TGTGCCAGCAGTACGATAGACAGGAGCACCTACGAGCAGTACTTC.

V is TRBV4-1 and J is TRBJ2-5; TRBD1 aligns across 7 bases. J gave up 5 bases and V 5 bases, and 11 bases lay outside the gene matches. The CDR3 has 15 residues. Germline V gene data show CDR1 as MGHRA and CDR2 as YSYEKL. The CDR3 nucleotides are TGCGCCAGCAGCTACACGAGGGGGCCTAGGGAGACCCAGTACTTC. It codes for CASSYTRGPRETQYF.

The chain employs TRBV18 and TRBJ1-1, with TRBD1 as a possible D gene (5 bases). Germline loops: CDR1 KGHSH, CDR2 LQKENI. The ends were cut back, 3 bases at V and 3 bases at J, with 17 bases in the middle. The CDR3 spans 16 residues. The CDR3 coding sequence is TGTGCCAGCTCACCCACTCTGGCCGTAGGGGACACTGAAGCTTTCTTT. This gives the protein CASSPTLAVGDTEAFF. Looking up the rest from reference TRBV18 and TRBJ1-1 gives the full variable domain: NAGVMQNPRHLVRRRGQEARLRCSPMKGHSHVYWYRQLPEEGLKFMVYLQKENIIDESGMPKERFSAEFPKEGPSILRIQQVVRGDSAAYFCASSPTLAVGDTEAFFGQGTRLTVV.

The V gene is TRBV18, the J gene TRBJ1-1; 8 bases fit TRBD1. Germline trimming cut 0 bases from V and 4 bases from J; bases unmatched to any gene: 10. Germline values: CDR1 KGHSH, CDR2 LQKENI. The CDR3 is made up of 17 amino acids. CDR3 residues: CASSPPAPGGIGTEAFF. The CDR3 nucleotides are TGTGCCAGCTCACCACCGGCGCCAGGGGGCATAGGCACTGAAGCTTTCTTT.